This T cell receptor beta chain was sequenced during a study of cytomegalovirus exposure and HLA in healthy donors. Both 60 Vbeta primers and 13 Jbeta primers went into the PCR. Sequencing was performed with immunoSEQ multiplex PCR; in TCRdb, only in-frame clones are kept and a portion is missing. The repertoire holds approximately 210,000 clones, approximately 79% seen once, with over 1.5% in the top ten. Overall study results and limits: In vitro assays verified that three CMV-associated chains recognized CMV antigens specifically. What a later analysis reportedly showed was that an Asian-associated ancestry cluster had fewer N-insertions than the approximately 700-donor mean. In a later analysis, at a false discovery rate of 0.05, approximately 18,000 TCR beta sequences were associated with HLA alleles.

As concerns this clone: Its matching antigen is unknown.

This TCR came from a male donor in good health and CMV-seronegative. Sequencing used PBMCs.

Here the CDR3 DNA reads TGTGCCATCGGAGGCTACCAGCGGTCAGGTCTCTACAATGAGCAGTTCTTC. It encodes CAIGGYQRSGLYNEQFF. The chain employs TRBV10-3 and TRBJ2-1; possible D gene TRBD2, 5 bases. CDR1 and CDR2 from the germline V gene are ENHRY and SYGVKD. V dropped 8 bases and J dropped 3 bases, with 23 bases sitting between them. The CDR3 consists of 17 residues.